The subject of this entry is one T cell receptor (beta chain). The data belong to a study of T cells in Graves' hyperthyroidism and ophthalmopathy. RNA transcripts provided the source from which TCR beta CDR3 regions were amplified. First-round RT-PCR targeting the TCR CDR3 was performed with the HTBI primer set. A single record per CDR3 protein comes from TCRdb applying MiXCR to the multiplex PCR reads. The sample lists around 600,000 distinct CDR3 sequences; 45% were seen once. The specimen was peripheral blood or thyroid tissue (not recorded which). This TCR derives from an adult man with Graves' disease, either hyperthyroidism or ophthalmopathy (not recorded which).

The chain's CDR3 is CASSPRAAKSSYNEQFF. CDR3 sequence (DNA): TGTGCCAGCAGCCCTAGGGCAGCTAAAAGCTCCTACAATGAGCAGTTCTTC. J is TRBJ2-1 and V is TRBV4-2; D unclear. Germline loops: CDR1 LGHNA, CDR2 YNFKEQ. The CDR3 is 17 residues long. V was trimmed by 4 bases and J by 0 bases, leaving 16 bases between them.